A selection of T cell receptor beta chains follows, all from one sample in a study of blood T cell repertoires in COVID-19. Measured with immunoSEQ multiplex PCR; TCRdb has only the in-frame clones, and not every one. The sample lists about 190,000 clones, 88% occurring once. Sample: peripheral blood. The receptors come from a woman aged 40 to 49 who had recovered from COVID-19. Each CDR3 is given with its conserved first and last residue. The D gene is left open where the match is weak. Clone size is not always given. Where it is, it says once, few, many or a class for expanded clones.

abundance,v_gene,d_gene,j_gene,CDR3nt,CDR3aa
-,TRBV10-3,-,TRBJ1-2,TGTGCCATCAGTGACTTTGGCTACACCTTC,CAISDFGYTF
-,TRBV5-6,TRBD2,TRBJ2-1,TGTGCCAGCAGCTCCCAACTAGCGGGAGTTAATGAGCAGTTCTTC,CASSSQLAGVNEQFF
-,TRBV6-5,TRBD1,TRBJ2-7,TGTGCCAGCAGTTACTCGGACAGGGGGGGTGAGCAGTACTTC,CASSYSDRGGEQYF
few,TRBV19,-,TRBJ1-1,TGTGCCAGTAGTTCAAAGCTGAACACTGAAGCTTTCTTT,CASSSKLNTEAFF
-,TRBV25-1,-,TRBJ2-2,TGTGCCAGCAGTGAATTCTTAGTGCTCGAGAGGGGGAGCGGGGAGCTGTTTTTT,CASSEFLVLERGSGELFF
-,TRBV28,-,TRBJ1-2,TGTGCCAGCACCTCGACCCCGGGGGGGAGTGGCTACACCTTC,CASTSTPGGSGYTF
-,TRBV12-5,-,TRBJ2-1,TGTGCTAGTGGTTTGAACACAGGGTTGCCCTACAATGAGCAGTTCTTC,CASGLNTGLPYNEQFF
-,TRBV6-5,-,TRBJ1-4,TGTGCCAGCAAAGCGGCAACTAATGAAAAACTGTTTTTT,CASKAATNEKLFF
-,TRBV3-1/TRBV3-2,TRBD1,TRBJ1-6,TGTGCCAGCAGCCAATCCCTGGGACAGGGGAATTCACCCCTCCACTTT,CASSQSLGQGNSPLHF
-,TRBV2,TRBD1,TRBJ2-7,TGTGCCAGCAACAATCCGGGACAGGGAAAGGAGCAGTACTTC,CASNNPGQGKEQYF
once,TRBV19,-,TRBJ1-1,TGTGCCAGTACCCGGGGGGGGAGTGAAGCTTTCTTT,CASTRGGSEAFF
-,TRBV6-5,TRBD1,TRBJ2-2,TGTGCCAGCAGTTGGGACAGGTCCACCGGGGAGCTGTTTTTT,CASSWDRSTGELFF
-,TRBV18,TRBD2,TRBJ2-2,TGTGCCAGCTCACCACCGTTAGCGGGAGCCGGGGAGCTGTTTTTT,CASSPPLAGAGELFF
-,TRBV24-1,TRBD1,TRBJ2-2,TGTGCCACCAGTGATCACTCTCGGACAGGGGCGAACACCGGGGAGCTGTTTTTT,CATSDHSRTGANTGELFF
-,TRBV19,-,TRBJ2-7,TGTGCCAGTAGTTTCAAGACTTGGTACGAGCAGTACTTC,CASSFKTWYEQYF
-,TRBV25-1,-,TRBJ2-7,TGTGCCAGCACCCTCGGGAGAAACGAGCAGTACTTC,CASTLGRNEQYF
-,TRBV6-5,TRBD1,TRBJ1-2,TGTGCCAGCAGTAATGGACAGGGGAGAAATGGCTACACCTTC,CASSNGQGRNGYTF